This TCR beta chain stems from a study of OX40 agonist ivuxolimab in advanced cancers. Study-wide results and limits: Some patients without response likewise showed low normalized clonal expansion.

As for this clone: Its antigen is unidentified.

TCRdb's copy holds only in-frame clones and misses some; the assay was immunoSEQ multiplex PCR. The profile covers about 60,000 clones, with 85% to 95% appearing a single time and around a fifth taken by the ten largest. The receptor's source is an adult with an advanced solid tumor such as melanoma, head and neck, liver or kidney cancer. The sequences come from CD4+ or CD8+ T cells sorted from blood, collected in a trial of the OX40 agonist ivuxolimab.

The CDR3 sequence is CASSANTGELFF. For the CDR3, the DNA is TGTGCCAGTAGTGCAAACACCGGGGAGCTGTTTTTT. J is TRBJ2-2 and V is TRBV19; no clear D gene. The CDR3 loop spans 12 amino acids. The V end lost 5 bases, the J end lost 2 bases, and 3 bases lay between the germline ends. The germline CDR1 and CDR2 sequences are LNHDA and SQIVND (reference sequence).